This entry lists 30 T cell receptor beta chains sequenced from one sample in a study of blood T cell repertoires in COVID-19. Repertoires were generated with immunoSEQ multiplex PCR, while TCRdb's copy carries only in-frame clones and drops some. In the table there are about 220,000 clones, 84% of which are singletons. What was sequenced was peripheral blood. These receptors all come from a man in his forties or fifties with active or convalescent COVID-19.

The rearrangement uses TRBV19 and TRBJ2-7, with D possibly being TRBD2 (7 bases). CDR1 and CDR2 (germline): LNHDA, SQIVND (reference sequence). Trimming pared 5 bases from V and 4 bases from J, leaving 18 bases between. The CDR3 length is 15 residues. CDR3: CASSHRTRGGYEQYV. CDR3 nucleotide sequence: TGTGCCAGTAGTCATAGAACGAGGGGGGGATACGAGCAGTACGTC.

This clone was counted between two and nine times. The chain recombines TRBV11-2 with TRBJ2-5; tentative D call: TRBD1 (5 bases). Trimming removed 1 base from V and 5 bases from J, with 17 bases in between. From germline, CDR1 is SGHAT and CDR2 FQNNGV. The CDR3 consists of 16 residues. CDR3 sequence: CASSLVAAGQGETQYF. The CDR3 nucleotides are TGTGCCAGCAGCTTAGTGGCGGCAGGGCAAGGGGAGACCCAGTACTTC.

The chain recombines TRBV5-5 with TRBJ2-7; the D gene is possibly TRBD2 (6 bases). Trimming cost V 3 bases and J 0 bases, with 10 bases left between them. Germline loops: CDR1 SGHKS, CDR2 YYEKEE (reference sequence). The CDR3 covers 14 residues. The CDR3 nucleotides are TGTGCCAGCAGCTCGGGGGACTCCTCCTACGAGCAGTACTTC. Translating gives CASSSGDSSYEQYF.

CDR3 nucleotide sequence: TGTGCCAGCAGCGTCACCATGACAGCCTCACCCCTCCACTTT. Translation gives CASSVTMTASPLHF. The genes are TRBV7-2 and TRBJ1-6; D perhaps matches TRBD1 (5 bases). Trimming took 5 bases from V and 10 from J, leaving 15 bases between them. Germline lookup yields CDR1 SGHTA and CDR2 FQGNSA. The length of the CDR3 is 14 residues. The entire variable domain, with the rest obtained from reference TRBV7-2 and TRBJ1-6, is as follows: GAGVSQSPSNKVTEKGKDVELRCDPISGHTALYWYRQSLGQGLEFLIYFQGNSAPDKSGLPSDRFSAERTGGSVSTLTIQRTQQEDSAVYLCASSVTMTASPLHFGNGTRLTVT.

This sequence joins TRBV7-3 and TRBJ2-2, with 7 bases identical to TRBD2. The CDR3 is 16 amino acids. The J segment lost 0 bases and the V segment lost 5 bases, leaving 6 bases of the junction unmatched. Germline V gene sequence: CDR1 SGHTA, CDR2 FQGTGA. The CDR3 reads CASSPGGTTNTGELFF. The CDR3 DNA sequence: TGTGCCAGCAGCCCCGGGGGGACGACGAACACCGGGGAGCTGTTTTTT.

The gene calls are TRBV7-9 and TRBJ2-7; the D gene is possibly TRBD1 (6 bases). V lost 4 bases and J 3 bases, leaving 13 bases between the germline ends. Germline CDR1 is SEHNR and CDR2 is FQNEAQ (reference sequence). The CDR3 loop spans 14 amino acids. Here the CDR3 DNA reads TGTGCCAGCAGCTCCCCAGGGGAAGGCTACGAGCAGTACTTC. Protein product: CASSSPGEGYEQYF.

This chain links TRBV19 with TRBJ2-1; 7 nucleotides align to TRBD2. CDR3 length: 18 residues. After removal of 0 bases from V and 6 bases from J, the junction contained 14 bases not matched to a gene. CDR1 and CDR2 from the germline V gene are LNHDA and SQIVND (reference sequence). DNA of the CDR3: TGTGCCAGTAGTATAGAGCCTCCGGGACTACCCTGGTTCAATGAGCAGTTCTTC. Its protein is CASSIEPPGLPWFNEQFF.

This rearrangement joins TRBV5-6 to TRBJ2-7, with TRBD1 identical over 10 bases. The CDR3 extends over 15 amino acids. V lost 3 bases and J lost 5; bases outside the gene matches: 8. The germline gives CDR1 SGHDT, CDR2 YYEEEE. Here the CDR3 DNA reads TGTGCCAGCAGCTGGGACAGGGGATACGAGAACGAGCAGTACGTC. Its translation is CASSWDRGYENEQYV.

The CDR3 bases are TGTGCCAGCAGAACACAGCTAACGGGGGGCTTTCATGGCTACACCTTC. As protein: CASRTQLTGGFHGYTF. The gene calls are TRBV28 and TRBJ1-2, with a weak D call TRBD1 (6 bases). V dropped 6 bases and J dropped 6 bases, with 23 bases sitting between them. CDR3 size: 16 residues. The V gene's germline CDR1 is MDHEN and CDR2 SYDVKM.

The CDR3 loop is CASSEPPGLAGASDEQYF. The CDR3 DNA reads as TGTGCCAGCAGCGAGCCTCCGGGACTAGCGGGAGCAAGCGACGAGCAGTACTTC. The chain couples TRBV2 to TRBJ2-7; 14 bases are shared with TRBD2. This CDR3 has 18 amino acids. The V and J ends lost 6 bases and 5 bases, in that order; junction bases with no gene match: 15. Germline assignment: CDR1 SNHLY and CDR2 FYNNEI.

This chain links TRBV19 with TRBJ1-1; D might be TRBD1 (6 bases). V was cut by 5 bases and J by 6 bases, with 10 bases left in between. The CDR3 has 12 amino acids. Germline V gives CDR1 LNHDA, CDR2 SQIVND (reference sequence). The CDR3 coding sequence is TGTGCCAGTAGTGCCAGACAGGCTGAAGCTTTCTTT. This translates into CASSARQAEAFF.

This chain joins TRBV7-9 and TRBJ2-7; TRBD1 aligns across 7 bases. The CDR3 extends over 14 amino acids. Per the germline V gene, CDR1 is SEHNR and CDR2 is FQNEAQ (reference sequence). V was clipped by 5 bases and J by 9 bases; unmatched bases: 13. CDR3: CASSAPDRFFLQYV. CDR3 nucleotide sequence: TGTGCCAGCAGCGCGCCGGACAGGTTCTTTTTGCAGTACGTC.

This clone was observed a single time. The chain joins TRBV14 to TRBJ2-1, with a tentative D call TRBD1 (6 bases). V was cut by 2 bases and J by 5 bases, with 13 bases left in between. This CDR3 is 15 amino acids long. In germline, CDR1 is SGHDN, CDR2 FVKESK. The CDR3 spells CASSQRGTGDNEQFF. For the CDR3, the DNA is TGTGCCAGCAGCCAAAGGGGGACCGGAGACAATGAGCAGTTCTTC. Combining the CDR3 with reference TRBV14 and TRBJ2-1 gives the whole variable domain EAGVTQFPSHSVIEKGQTVTLRCDPISGHDNLYWYRRVMGKEIKFLLHFVKESKQDESGMPNNRFLAERTGGTYSTLKVQPAELEDSGVYFCASSQRGTGDNEQFFGPGTRLTVL.

The chain joins TRBV9 to TRBJ1-6; D is unclear. Deletions cut 4 bases from V and 7 bases from J, with 9 bases between. Per the germline V gene, CDR1 is SGDLS and CDR2 is YYNGEE. The CDR3 spans 13 residues. CDR3 coding DNA: TGTGCCAGCAGCCTCGGAGGGAATTCACCCCTCCACTTT. It codes for CASSLGGNSPLHF. The complete variable domain, with remaining parts taken from reference TRBV9 and TRBJ1-6, reads DSGVTQTPKHLITATGQRVTLRCSPRSGDLSVYWYQQSLDQGLQFLIQYYNGEERAKGNILERFSAQQFPDLHSELNLSSLELGDSALYFCASSLGGNSPLHFGNGTRLTVT.

The chain combines TRBV14 with TRBJ2-2; tentatively, D is TRBD2 (6 bases). The V gene lost 4 bases and the J gene lost 6 bases, with 15 bases spanning the gap. CDR1 is SGHDN, CDR2 FVKESK, per germline. The CDR3 is 15 amino acids. Written as DNA, the CDR3 is TGTGCCAGCAGCCCGTGGGGGGAGCGGGCCGGGGAGCTGTTTTTT. Translating it yields CASSPWGERAGELFF.

The chain is built from TRBV7-2 and TRBJ2-7, with 11 bases that match TRBD2. J lost 4 bases, V lost 7 bases, and 6 bases had no gene match. This CDR3 region has 14 residues. Germline V CDR1 and CDR2: SGHTA, FQGNSA. Here the CDR3 reads CASTYTSGRYEQYF. For the CDR3, the DNA is TGTGCCAGCACCTACACTAGCGGGAGATACGAGCAGTACTTC. Using reference TRBV7-2 and TRBJ2-7 for the parts outside the CDR3, the full variable domain is GAGVSQSPSNKVTEKGKDVELRCDPISGHTALYWYRQSLGQGLEFLIYFQGNSAPDKSGLPSDRFSAERTGGSVSTLTIQRTQQEDSAVYLCASTYTSGRYEQYFGPGTRLTVT.

This chain uses TRBV28 with TRBJ1-5, with a possible D match to TRBD1 (5 bases). This CDR3 has 13 residues. The germline CDR1 and CDR2 sequences are MDHEN and SYDVKM. The germline V and J ends were trimmed by 2 bases and 9 bases, with 11 bases remaining between them. The CDR3 DNA follows: TGTGCCAGCAGTTTACGCCCCCAGGGGCCCCAGCATTTT. Translation gives CASSLRPQGPQHF.

V usage is TRBV2 and J usage is TRBJ2-7, with a weak D call TRBD1 (5 bases). The CDR3 runs 14 residues. V lost 7 bases and J lost 2, with 15 bases in between. The germline gives CDR1 SNHLY, CDR2 FYNNEI. The CDR3 spells CASTQGRGAYEQYV. In DNA, the CDR3 is TGTGCCAGCACGCAGGGCCGTGGGGCCTACGAGCAGTACGTC.

This sequence joins TRBV12-5 and TRBJ2-5; 9 bases are shared with TRBD2. V lost 2 bases and J lost 4; bases outside the gene matches: 11. Germline CDR1 reads LGHNT; CDR2 reads FRNRAP. CDR3 size: 17 residues. The CDR3 here is CASGLNPGAGGRETQYF. The DNA for the CDR3 is TGTGCTAGTGGTTTGAATCCCGGCGCGGGGGGGCGAGAGACCCAGTACTTC.

The rearrangement links TRBV7-2 to TRBJ1-5; 9 bases line up with TRBD1. This CDR3 comprises 16 residues. Trimming at V came to 5 bases and at J to 2 bases, leaving 7 bases not matched to a gene. Looked up from germline, CDR1 is SGHTA and CDR2 is FQGNSA. CDR3 DNA sequence: TGTGCCAGCAGCCCGGGGACAGGGCTTGGCAATCAGCCCCAGCATTTT. It is translated as CASSPGTGLGNQPQHF.

The chain joins TRBV18 to TRBJ2-5; possibly TRBD2 for D (5 bases). The length of the CDR3 is 13 residues. Germline V gene lookup returns CDR1 KGHSH and CDR2 LQKENI. V was clipped by 3 bases and J by 4 bases, with 9 bases between them. The CDR3, as DNA: TGTGCCAGCTCACCTATACGGGGAGAGACCCAGTACTTC. Translated: CASSPIRGETQYF.

The CDR3 sequence is CASRYRAGADYGYTF. For the CDR3, the DNA is TGTGCCAGTAGATACCGCGCGGGTGCGGACTATGGCTACACCTTC. The chain joins TRBV19 to TRBJ1-2; D not resolved. CDR3 length: 15 amino acids. V dropped 6 bases and J dropped 3 bases, with 17 bases sitting between them. Germline lookup yields CDR1 LNHDA and CDR2 SQIVND (reference sequence).

The gene calls are TRBV27 and TRBJ1-1; D not certain. The germline CDR1 and CDR2 sequences are MNHEY and SMNVEV (reference sequence). The CDR3 contains 14 residues. Trimming cost V 7 bases and J 4 bases, with 16 bases left between them. CDR3 DNA: TGTGCCAGCACCTTGACCGGTGGCGGCACTGAAGCTTTCTTT. Translating gives CASTLTGGGTEAFF.

This clone occurred once. The J gene is TRBJ1-5, the V gene TRBV28; 7 bases match TRBD1. CDR1 is MDHEN, CDR2 SYDVKM, per germline. J gave up 11 bases and V 6 bases, and 22 bases lay outside the gene matches. The CDR3 consists of 17 residues. CDR3 region: CASRQDRSQGIQGAQHF. Written as DNA, the CDR3 is TGTGCCAGCAGGCAAGACAGGTCACAGGGGATTCAAGGAGCCCAGCATTTT.

V gene TRBV28 combines with J gene TRBJ2-1; 12 bases agree with TRBD2. J was trimmed by 7 bases and V by 4 bases; bases with no gene match: 5. The germline V gene encodes CDR1 MDHEN and CDR2 SYDVKM. This CDR3 contains 15 residues. The CDR3 spells CASSSTGTSGNEQFF. CDR3 nucleotide sequence: TGTGCCAGCAGTTCAACCGGGACTAGCGGGAATGAGCAGTTCTTC.

This sequence joins TRBV4-3 and TRBJ2-3; D gene unclear. The CDR3 loop spans 14 amino acids. The germline V and J ends were trimmed by 0 bases and 6 bases, with 10 bases remaining between them. Germline CDR1 reads LGHNA; CDR2 reads YSLEER. CDR3 sequence: CASSQEGPRDTQYF. CDR3 in DNA: TGCGCCAGCAGCCAAGAAGGCCCTAGGGATACGCAGTATTTT.

This chain uses TRBV6-2 or TRBV6-3 with TRBJ2-3; 11 nucleotides align to TRBD2. The junction had 4 bases not matched to a gene; V was cut back by 2 bases and J by 3 bases. The CDR3 contains 16 residues. The germline gives CDR1 MNHEY, CDR2 SVGEGT. CDR3 in amino acids: CASSYRPSGGTDTQYF. The CDR3 DNA follows: TGTGCCAGCAGTTACCGACCTAGCGGGGGGACAGATACGCAGTATTTT.

The rearrangement uses TRBV4-2 and TRBJ1-2, with a tentative D call TRBD1 (6 bases). The germline CDR1 and CDR2 sequences are LGHNA and YNFKEQ. Trimming removed 4 bases from V and 2 bases from J, with 17 bases in between. This CDR3 contains 16 residues. In nucleotides, the CDR3 is TGTGCCAGCAGCCTACAACCGGGACAAACGAACTATGGCTACACCTTC. It is translated as CASSLQPGQTNYGYTF.

The chain links TRBV18 to TRBJ2-1; TRBD2 aligns across 11 bases. V lost 4 bases, J lost 8 bases, and 10 bases stayed unmatched. This CDR3 contains 16 residues. The germline V gene encodes CDR1 KGHSH and CDR2 LQKENI. CDR3 protein: CASSHSGRAGGHEQFF. Here the CDR3 DNA reads TGTGCCAGCTCACATAGCGGGAGGGCCGGAGGGCATGAGCAGTTCTTC. Variable domain in full (rest from reference TRBV18 and TRBJ2-1): NAGVMQNPRHLVRRRGQEARLRCSPMKGHSHVYWYRQLPEEGLKFMVYLQKENIIDESGMPKERFSAEFPKEGPSILRIQQVVRGDSAAYFCASSHSGRAGGHEQFFGPGTRLTVL.

This chain links TRBV3-1 (or the pseudogene TRBV3-2) with TRBJ1-4, with 9 bases that match TRBD1. The J segment lost 0 bases and the V segment lost 4 bases, leaving 3 bases of the junction unmatched. The CDR3 runs 16 residues. Germline V gene lookup returns CDR1 LGHDT and CDR2 YNNKEL (reference sequence). CDR3 coding DNA: TGTGCCAGCAGCCCCCGGGACAGGGCAACTAATGAAAAACTGTTTTTT. It yields the protein CASSPRDRATNEKLFF.